This T cell receptor (beta chain) came from a study of OX40 agonist ivuxolimab in advanced cancers. On the study more broadly: At doses from 0.01 to 10 mg/kg, patients were given intravenous ivuxolimab every 2 weeks.

TCRdb's copy holds only in-frame clones and misses some; the assay was immunoSEQ multiplex PCR. The sample includes some 58,000 clones, approximately 90% of them seen just once. Study outcomes and limitations: Researchers did not determine the expanded peripheral T cells' antigen specificity. Near-lowest levels of clonal expansion characterized partial responders at 0.1-3.0 mg/kg.

Autoimmune disease history or systemic immunosuppression disqualified patients. The germline V gene encodes CDR1 LNHDA and CDR2 SQIVND (reference sequence). CDR3 length: 16 residues. V was pared by 5 bases and J by 2 bases, with 15 bases between. Worth noting for this clone: Its antigen is currently unknown.

The material sequenced was CD4+ or CD8+ T cells sorted from blood, taken in a trial of the OX40 agonist ivuxolimab. J is TRBJ1-4 and V is TRBV19; D is unresolved. The sequence was collected from an adult with an advanced solid tumor such as melanoma, head and neck, liver or kidney cancer. The CDR3 loop is CASSEPTGRTNEKLFF. The CDR3 bases are TGTGCCAGTAGTGAACCGACCGGCAGGACTAATGAAAAACTGTTTTTT.